This T cell receptor (beta chain) was found in a study of blood T cell repertoires in COVID-19. Overall study context: The study drew acute and convalescent COVID-19 samples from the United States, Italy and Spain. From T cells, B-cell-depleted T cells, or PBMCs came the material, which was cDNA or gDNA.

The CDR3 covers 14 residues. Germline loops: CDR1 LNHDA, CDR2 SQIVND (reference sequence). V lost 2 bases, J lost 5 bases, and 12 bases lay in between. Original methodology: Reference gene primers were amplified, and this amplification served to estimate nucleated cell counts. The method was immunoSEQ multiplex PCR; TCRdb's version includes in-frame clones alone and lacks a portion of them. The V and J calls and clone size were taken over from that table, and D and trimming were inferred from the DNA. The table includes around 87,000 clones, 75% to 90% detected once. This TCR came from a human donor with active COVID-19. The donor label of this sample is uncertain. Sequencing used peripheral blood. The J gene is TRBJ1-1, the V gene TRBV19; D ambiguous. Here the CDR3 reads CASSIFGGETEAFF. The CDR3, as DNA: TGTGCCAGTAGTATATTCGGTGGAGAAACTGAAGCTTTCTTT.